These T cell receptor beta chains were read from a single sample in a study of technical replicates of blood from a few donors. Libraries were prepared by immunoSEQ multiplex PCR; TCRdb keeps only in-frame clonotypes and omits some of them. The table lists roughly 100,000 clones, roughly 95% of them singletons. The sequencing input was T cells isolated from PBMCs. These receptors all come from a human donor in good health. The CDR3 runs from the conserved cysteine through the conserved F or W. D genes are given only for firm matches. The size of a clone is reported for some rows only, either as once, few or many, or as a class for expanded clones.

v_call,j_call,clone_size,d_call,cdr3_aa,cdr3_nt
TRBV6-5,TRBJ2-3,NA,NA,CASSPSGSTDTQYF,TGTGCCAGCAGTCCAAGCGGTAGCACAGATACGCAGTATTTT
TRBV7-8,TRBJ1-1,NA,NA,CASSPSEGRDTEAFF,TGTGCCAGCAGCCCTTCGGAGGGGAGGGACACTGAAGCTTTCTTT
TRBV5-8,TRBJ1-5,NA,NA,CASSHVTGTHSNQPQHF,TGTGCCAGCAGCCACGTAACAGGGACACATAGCAATCAGCCCCAGCATTTT
TRBV27,TRBJ2-6,NA,TRBD1,CASRNRGNSGANVLTF,TGTGCCAGCAGAAACAGGGGGAACTCTGGGGCCAACGTCCTGACTTTC
TRBV11-3,TRBJ1-1,NA,NA,CASSAGTLNTEAFF,TGTGCCAGCAGCGCCGGGACATTGAACACTGAAGCTTTCTTT
TRBV30,TRBJ1-2,NA,NA,CAWIRTATNYGYTF,TGTGCCTGGATTCGGACAGCAACTAACTATGGCTACACCTTC
TRBV30,TRBJ1-2,few,NA,CACPARLNYGYTF,TGTGCCTGCCCGGCCAGGTTGAACTATGGCTACACCTTC
TRBV18,TRBJ1-4,NA,TRBD1,CASSPPSTGGNEKLFF,TGTGCCAGCTCACCACCAAGTACAGGGGGGAATGAAAAACTGTTTTTT
TRBV7-6,TRBJ2-2,NA,NA,CASSSGVGTGELFF,TGTGCCAGCAGCTCCGGAGTGGGCACCGGGGAGCTGTTTTTT
TRBV9,TRBJ2-5,NA,TRBD2,CASSVVAGDLEETQYF,TGTGCCAGCAGCGTGGTAGCGGGAGATTTAGAAGAGACCCAGTACTTC
TRBV5-8,TRBJ1-4,once,NA,CASSETATNEKLFF,TGTGCCAGTTCCGAAACTGCAACTAATGAAAAACTGTTTTTT
TRBV7-2,TRBJ2-1,NA,TRBD2,CASSLSSGSYNEQFF,TGTGCCAGCAGCTTAAGCAGCGGGAGCTACAATGAGCAGTTCTTC
TRBV29-1,TRBJ2-7,NA,NA,CSVEDRAYEQYF,TGCAGCGTTGAAGACAGGGCCTACGAGCAGTACTTC
TRBV14,TRBJ1-1,few,NA,CASSQDMLPGNTEAFF,TGTGCCAGCAGCCAAGACATGCTTCCCGGTAACACTGAAGCTTTCTTT
TRBV28,TRBJ2-7,NA,TRBD1,CASTENRGASYEQYF,TGTGCCAGCACCGAAAACAGGGGGGCCTCCTACGAGCAGTACTTC
TRBV14,TRBJ1-3,NA,NA,CASSQGRAPGNTIYF,TGTGCCAGCAGCCAAGGCAGGGCACCTGGAAACACCATATATTTT
TRBV2,TRBJ2-7,NA,TRBD2,CASSESVGGRNYEQYF,TGTGCCAGCAGTGAATCGGTCGGGGGGAGGAACTACGAGCAGTACTTC
TRBV2,TRBJ1-5,NA,NA,CASNWRGASNQPQHF,TGTGCCAGCAATTGGAGGGGCGCGAGCAATCAGCCCCAGCATTTT
TRBV2,TRBJ1-3,NA,NA,CASSLNTIYF,TGTGCCAGCTCTTTAAACACCATATATTTT
TRBV19,TRBJ1-5,NA,NA,CASSIPGGGPSNQPQHF,TGTGCCAGTAGTATTCCTGGCGGGGGCCCCAGCAATCAGCCCCAGCATTTT
TRBV7-9,TRBJ2-2,NA,TRBD2,CASSLGRASGFTGELFF,TGTGCCAGCAGCCTAGGCCGGGCTAGCGGGTTCACCGGGGAGCTGTTTTTT
TRBV7-7,TRBJ2-5,NA,TRBD2,CASSPSSGGAPGTQYF,TGTGCTAGCAGCCCGTCTAGCGGGGGGGCCCCGGGGACCCAGTACTTC
TRBV19,TRBJ1-1,NA,NA,CATQTGPSEAFF,TGTGCCACTCAAACAGGGCCCTCCGAAGCTTTCTTT
TRBV9,TRBJ1-4,once,TRBD1,CASSPQGAGEKLFF,TGTGCCAGCAGCCCGCAGGGGGCAGGGGAAAAACTGTTTTTT
TRBV19,TRBJ2-3,NA,NA,CASSIRARDTQYF,TGTGCCAGTAGTATCAGGGCTCGCGATACGCAGTATTTT